This record looks at one T cell receptor (beta chain) sequence and its context. In germline, CDR1 is SGHRS, CDR2 YFSETQ. V gave up 4 bases and J gave up 0 bases, with 11 bases separating them. The CDR3 contains 15 residues. The data were produced by immunoSEQ multiplex PCR, yet TCRdb's version contains in-frame clones alone and is incomplete. The repertoire consists of some 240,000 clones, with 82% occurring once and the leading ten covering 5.2%. The data originate from a study of blood T cell repertoires in COVID-19. The chain links TRBV5-1 to TRBJ2-1; possible D gene TRBD1, 5 bases. This receptor was identified in a woman in her seventies with COVID-19, enrolled during active disease. Input material: peripheral blood. The CDR3 DNA reads TGCGCCAGCAGCACCGACAGTGGCTCCTACAATGAGCAGTTCTTC. It yields the protein CASSTDSGSYNEQFF.